The 9 T cell receptor beta chains below were found in one sample sequenced in a study of CD8+ T cells in alopecia areata. RNA extraction and reverse transcription yielded cDNA as sequencing template. Generated by immunoSEQ multiplex PCR, the TCRdb table keeps only in-frame clones and is missing some. This sample yields 130,000 to 150,000 clones, of which roughly 82% are seen a single time; roughly 25% belongs to the top ten. Indicated treatment: oral pan-JAK inhibitor, 5-10 mg twice daily. The source material was CD8+ T cells sorted from blood, sampled at week 4, from a patient treated with tofacitinib. Every receptor here comes from a human donor with alopecia areata.

The genes are TRBV9 and TRBJ2-5; D call uncertain. In germline, CDR1 is SGDLS, CDR2 YYNGEE. This CDR3 region has 16 residues. Trimming removed 0 bases at V and 0 bases at J, with 12 bases between. CDR3 sequence reads: CASSVGGSWYQETQYF. The CDR3 DNA is TGTGCCAGCAGCGTAGGAGGCTCTTGGTACCAAGAGACCCAGTACTTC.

This chain connects TRBV30 to TRBJ2-7, with 11 nucleotides matching TRBD1. The trim removed 3 bases at V and 4 bases at J, leaving 8 bases unmatched. Germline assignment: CDR1 GTSNPN and CDR2 SVGIG (reference sequence). This CDR3 region has 15 residues. This CDR3 is CAWSRQDRGRYEQYF. CDR3 in DNA: TGTGCCTGGAGCCGACAGGACAGGGGGCGATACGAGCAGTACTTC.

The chain employs TRBV4-1 and TRBJ1-1, with 7 nucleotides matching TRBD1. Germline assignment: CDR1 MGHRA and CDR2 YSYEKL. Germline trimming cut 2 bases from V and 1 base from J; bases unmatched to any gene: 1. This CDR3 contains 14 residues. The DNA of the CDR3 is TGCGCCAGCAGCCAACACAGGGGGAACACTGAAGCTTTCTTT. This encodes CASSQHRGNTEAFF.

The genes are TRBV6-6 and TRBJ1-2; 7 bases align to TRBD1. Germline V gives CDR1 MNHNY, CDR2 SVGAGI (reference sequence). There are 15 residues in the CDR3. J was trimmed by 2 bases and V by 0 bases; bases with no gene match: 3. The CDR3 loop is CASSYSMTGNYGYTF. The DNA for the CDR3 is TGTGCCAGCAGTTACTCGATGACAGGGAACTATGGCTACACCTTC.

V usage is TRBV4-2 and J usage is TRBJ1-3; D is possibly TRBD1 (5 bases). The length of the CDR3 is 15 residues. Germline V gene lookup returns CDR1 LGHNA and CDR2 YNFKEQ. The ends were cut back, 1 base at V and 4 bases at J, with 11 bases in the middle. The CDR3 loop reads CASSQVAGNGNTIYF. In DNA form, the CDR3 reads TGTGCCAGCAGCCAAGTGGCAGGGAACGGAAACACCATATATTTT.

The genes are TRBV5-6 and TRBJ2-7, with TRBD2 identical over 10 bases. The V and J ends lost 1 base and 2 bases, in that order; junction bases with no gene match: 6. This CDR3 has 16 residues. Germline V lookup: CDR1 SGHDT, CDR2 YYEEEE. For the CDR3, the DNA is TGTGCCAGCAGCTTGTACGCTAGCGGGAGACCCTACGAGCAGTACTTC. It specifies CASSLYASGRPYEQYF.

V usage is TRBV6-5 and J usage is TRBJ2-2, with 9 bases aligning to TRBD2. This CDR3 is built from 16 residues. The germline V gene encodes CDR1 MNHEY and CDR2 SVGAGI. V lost 0 bases, J lost 7 bases, and 6 bases stayed unmatched. CDR3 bases: TGTGCCAGCAGTTACTCCAGACTAGCGGCCGGCGGGGAGCTGTTTTTT. Translated: CASSYSRLAAGGELFF.

The rearrangement joins TRBV29-1 to TRBJ2-7, with 8 positions matching TRBD1. The CDR3 contains 12 residues. After removal of 5 bases from V and 6 bases from J, the junction contained 6 bases not matched to a gene. Looked up from germline, CDR1 is SQVTM and CDR2 is ANQGSEA. The DNA of the CDR3 is TGCAGCGTTCAGGGACAGGATATCGAGCAGTACTTC. Its protein is CSVQGQDIEQYF.

The V and J genes are TRBV4-3 and TRBJ2-5; weak D call: TRBD2 (7 bases). Germline-derived CDR1 and CDR2 are LGHNA and YSLEER. The CDR3 extends over 16 amino acids. V was clipped by 0 bases and J by 4 bases, with 15 bases between them. Here the CDR3 reads CASSQESRGGGETQYF. The CDR3 DNA is TGCGCCAGCAGCCAAGAATCCAGGGGCGGGGGAGAGACCCAGTACTTC.